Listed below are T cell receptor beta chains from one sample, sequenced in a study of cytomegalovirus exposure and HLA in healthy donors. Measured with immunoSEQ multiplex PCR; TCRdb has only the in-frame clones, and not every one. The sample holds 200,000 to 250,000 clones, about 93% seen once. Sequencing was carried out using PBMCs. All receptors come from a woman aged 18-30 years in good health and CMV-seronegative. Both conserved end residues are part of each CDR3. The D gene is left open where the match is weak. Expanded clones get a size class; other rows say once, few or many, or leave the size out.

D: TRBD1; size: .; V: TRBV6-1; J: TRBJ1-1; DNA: TGTGCCAGCGGGACAGTTAACACTGAAGCTTTCTTT; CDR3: CASGTVNTEAFF
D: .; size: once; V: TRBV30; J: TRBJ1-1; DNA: TGTGCCTGGATCCCTGAGGCGGGGGTTGCTGAAGCTTTCTTT; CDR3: CAWIPEAGVAEAFF
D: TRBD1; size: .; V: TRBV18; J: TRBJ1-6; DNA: TGTGCCAGCTCACCGGGGGGACAGGGAACCAATTCACCCCTCCACTTT; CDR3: CASSPGGQGTNSPLHF
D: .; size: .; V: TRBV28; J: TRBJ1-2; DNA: TGTGCCAGCAGCCGACGGACAGCAACCCGCTATGGCTACACCTTC; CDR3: CASSRRTATRYGYTF
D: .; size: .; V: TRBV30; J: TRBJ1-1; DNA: TGTGCCTGGAGTGAACAGGGTAACGGAGCTTTCTTT; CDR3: CAWSEQGNGAFF
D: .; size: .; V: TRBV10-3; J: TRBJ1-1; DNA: TGTGCCATCAGTCCCTCTGGGCAGATGAACACTGAAGCTTTCTTT; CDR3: CAISPSGQMNTEAFF
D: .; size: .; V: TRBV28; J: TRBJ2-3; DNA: TGTGCCAGCAGTCTGGATAGCGGTACTAGCACAGATACGCAGTATTTT; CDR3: CASSLDSGTSTDTQYF
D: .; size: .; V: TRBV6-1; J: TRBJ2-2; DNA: TGTGCCAGCAGTCAGGGGACCGGGGAGCTGTTTTTT; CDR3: CASSQGTGELFF
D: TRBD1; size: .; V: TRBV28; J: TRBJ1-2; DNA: TGTGCCAGCAGTCACAGGGGGCTTGGCTACACCTTC; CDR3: CASSHRGLGYTF
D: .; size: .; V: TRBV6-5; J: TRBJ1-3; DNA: TGTGCCAGCCACAGCTCTGGAAACACCATATATTTT; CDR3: CASHSSGNTIYF
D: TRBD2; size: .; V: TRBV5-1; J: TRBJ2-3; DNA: TGCGCCAGCAGCTTACGGCGGGAGGGCCCAGATACGCAGTATTTT; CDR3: CASSLRREGPDTQYF
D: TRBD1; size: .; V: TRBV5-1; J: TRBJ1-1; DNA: TGCGCCAGCAGTCCCACCAGGACAGGGGAAGCTTTCTTT; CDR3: CASSPTRTGEAFF